This T cell receptor beta chain was obtained from a study of neurological immune-mediated disorders. Points from the study as a whole: No CDR3 amino acid sequences were shared by expanded clones across subjects, suggesting private repertoires in all groups. According to phylogenetic grouping, one related-CDR3 cluster, a possible signature, contained the repertoires of 18 of 34 multiple sclerosis patients.

The germline gives CDR1 DFQATT, CDR2 SNEGSKA (reference sequence). The CDR3 is 15 amino acids. Regarding this clonotype: Its target is not known. A much larger clone sits a single nucleotide away, making a read error possible.

Template-switch 5'RACE cDNA synthesis added a 10-nucleotide unique molecular identifier. Via MiXCR, TCRdb re-called the 5' RACE reads, giving one row per CDR3 protein. The profile shows 81,000 or so distinct CDR3 sequences, roughly 4.7% of them singletons. The origin of this receptor is a woman aged 25 to 45 with multiple sclerosis. Sequences were obtained from PBMCs. The chain recombines TRBV20-1 with TRBJ2-4, with 9 bases that match TRBD2. The CDR3 DNA is TGCAGTGTTGGCGGGAGGGCCTTTGCCAAAAAAATTCAGTACTTC. Translation gives CSVGGRAFAKKIQYF.